The clone carrying this T cell receptor (beta chain) was counted a single time. No antigen is known for it. This sample stems from a study of shared clonotypes between healthy human individuals. General observations from the study: All-four-donor shared clonotypes had higher generation probabilities than non-shared clonotypes did. Sampling included only blood; tissue repertoires likely differ.

Data came from immunoSEQ multiplex PCR; TCRdb stores just in-frame clones and leaves some out. The sample includes fewer than 3 million clones, around 93% seen only once; the top ten take roughly 0.34%. This CDR3 has 15 residues. Trimming cost V 3 bases and J 5 bases, with 17 bases left between them. Germline assignment: CDR1 MDHEN and CDR2 SYDVKM. The chain is built from TRBV28 and TRBJ2-7; weak D call: TRBD2 (7 bases). The source of this sequence is a man in his late teens or twenties in good health. Some clones in this sample may be carry-over from other donors' samples. Sequenced: naive CD4+ T cells from PBMCs. The subset was: CD45RA+ positively selected. For the CDR3, the DNA is TGTGCCAGCAGTTTGGCGGGGGCGTCGGGCCACGAGCAGTACTTC. Residues: CASSLAGASGHEQYF.